The rows below give T cell receptor beta chains drawn from one sample of a study of blood T cells in healthy people across ages. One entry per CDR3 protein, called by TCRdb with MiXCR from the 5' RACE reads. The data contain around 1.5 million distinct CDR3 sequences, around 59% of them seen just once; the ten biggest clones take up more than 6%. Material for sequencing was blood. These receptors were obtained from a man aged 18 to 29 in good health. Each CDR3 is given without its conserved first and last residue. The order of the fields is V gene, clone size, J gene, CDR3 protein. Clone size is not always given. Where it is, it says once, few, many or a class for expanded clones.

V gene: TRBV20-1; clone size: NA; J gene: TRBJ2-7; CDR3 protein: SARDLEQAYEQY
V gene: TRBV20-1; clone size: once; J gene: NA; CDR3 protein: SARYLAGDGKNIQY
V gene: TRBV3-1; clone size: NA; J gene: TRBJ2-1; CDR3 protein: ASRGRDGSSYNEQF
V gene: TRBV29-1; clone size: few; J gene: NA; CDR3 protein: SVEGPGNYEQY
V gene: TRBV4-2; clone size: NA; J gene: TRBJ2-5; CDR3 protein: ASSQSTTQETQY
V gene: TRBV27; clone size: NA; J gene: TRBJ2-7; CDR3 protein: ASSLNGGRSYEQY
V gene: TRBV20-1; clone size: NA; J gene: TRBJ2-1; CDR3 protein: SARGSSSGRTYNEQF
V gene: TRBV6-2/TRBV6-3; clone size: many; J gene: TRBJ2-3; CDR3 protein: ASSSWGTDTQY
V gene: TRBV28; clone size: few; J gene: TRBJ2-7; CDR3 protein: ASRPGTGHDEQY
V gene: TRBV28; clone size: NA; J gene: TRBJ2-7; CDR3 protein: ASSYPGQIFSYEQY
V gene: TRBV20-1; clone size: NA; J gene: TRBJ2-1; CDR3 protein: SASALAGVSNGQF
V gene: TRBV5-6; clone size: few; J gene: TRBJ2-5; CDR3 protein: ASSLVRGFKETQY
V gene: TRBV3-1; clone size: NA; J gene: TRBJ2-7; CDR3 protein: ASSQDSAPFFYEQY
V gene: TRBV20-1; clone size: NA; J gene: TRBJ2-7; CDR3 protein: SANDGLTSFSYEQY
V gene: TRBV14; clone size: NA; J gene: TRBJ2-7; CDR3 protein: ASSQRAGAPYEQY
V gene: TRBV29-1; clone size: NA; J gene: NA; CDR3 protein: SVLGLAGQETQF
V gene: TRBV20-1; clone size: NA; J gene: TRBJ2-7; CDR3 protein: SAPSVPRDEQY
V gene: TRBV29-1; clone size: NA; J gene: TRBJ2-3; CDR3 protein: SVEVASTDTQY
V gene: TRBV15; clone size: NA; J gene: TRBJ2-5; CDR3 protein: ATSSQETQY
V gene: TRBV7-2; clone size: NA; J gene: TRBJ2-1; CDR3 protein: ASYWTSGWGEQF
V gene: TRBV20-1; clone size: few; J gene: TRBJ1-6; CDR3 protein: SAKVGGDSPLH
V gene: TRBV24-1; clone size: NA; J gene: TRBJ1-1; CDR3 protein: ATSDGTAEAF
V gene: TRBV29-1; clone size: once; J gene: TRBJ1-2; CDR3 protein: SVEDSGNYGYT
V gene: TRBV12-3/TRBV12-4; clone size: NA; J gene: TRBJ1-2; CDR3 protein: ASSSPWGYT
V gene: TRBV28; clone size: NA; J gene: TRBJ2-6; CDR3 protein: ASSFSGTTGANVLT
V gene: TRBV27; clone size: NA; J gene: TRBJ1-1; CDR3 protein: ASSPRDLFSTEAF
V gene: TRBV7-2; clone size: few; J gene: TRBJ2-3; CDR3 protein: ASSVRTSGGASDTQY
V gene: TRBV20-1; clone size: NA; J gene: TRBJ2-3; CDR3 protein: SARGTGVYTDTQY
V gene: TRBV27; clone size: NA; J gene: TRBJ2-3; CDR3 protein: ASWRAAGGADTQY
V gene: TRBV11-2; clone size: few; J gene: TRBJ2-5; CDR3 protein: ASSEGPPQY
V gene: TRBV4-1; clone size: NA; J gene: TRBJ2-3; CDR3 protein: ASSHPGTGGLRTTDTQY
V gene: TRBV5-6; clone size: NA; J gene: TRBJ1-1; CDR3 protein: ASSFGPQGAMNTEAF
V gene: TRBV5-1; clone size: NA; J gene: TRBJ2-2; CDR3 protein: ASSLTIDTGELF
V gene: TRBV29-1; clone size: few; J gene: TRBJ2-1; CDR3 protein: SVYRERAQF
V gene: TRBV4-1; clone size: NA; J gene: TRBJ2-7; CDR3 protein: ASSPFSGTSSYEQY
V gene: TRBV29-1; clone size: NA; J gene: TRBJ2-4; CDR3 protein: SVDEGTSKTIQY
V gene: TRBV2; clone size: NA; J gene: TRBJ2-1; CDR3 protein: ATGEAGAAYNEQF
V gene: TRBV7-9; clone size: NA; J gene: TRBJ2-4; CDR3 protein: ASSLDGANIQY
V gene: TRBV3-1; clone size: once; J gene: TRBJ2-6; CDR3 protein: ASSQPTAGMFGANVLT
V gene: TRBV4-1; clone size: NA; J gene: TRBJ1-6; CDR3 protein: ASKGQGDSSPLH
V gene: TRBV4-3; clone size: NA; J gene: TRBJ2-3; CDR3 protein: ASSQDLSGGGNTDTQY
V gene: TRBV20-1; clone size: NA; J gene: TRBJ1-2; CDR3 protein: SARDGGQGPVYGYT
V gene: TRBV5-1; clone size: few; J gene: TRBJ1-1; CDR3 protein: ASNVEVNTEAF
V gene: TRBV27; clone size: few; J gene: TRBJ1-5; CDR3 protein: ASSLSNSNQPQH
V gene: TRBV4-2; clone size: NA; J gene: TRBJ2-1; CDR3 protein: ASSHGTGSRVEQF
V gene: TRBV10-3; clone size: NA; J gene: TRBJ2-7; CDR3 protein: AITDNLAYEQY
V gene: TRBV7-6; clone size: NA; J gene: TRBJ2-1; CDR3 protein: ASSHAGTGNEQF
V gene: TRBV12-3/TRBV12-4; clone size: once; J gene: TRBJ1-1; CDR3 protein: ASRTRDLRDTEAF
V gene: TRBV28; clone size: NA; J gene: TRBJ1-1; CDR3 protein: ASSLRGEATEAF
V gene: TRBV11-3; clone size: NA; J gene: TRBJ1-4; CDR3 protein: ASSPSEGASEKLF
V gene: TRBV12-3/TRBV12-4; clone size: few; J gene: TRBJ1-2; CDR3 protein: ASRMLGGYT
V gene: TRBV7-9; clone size: NA; J gene: TRBJ2-2; CDR3 protein: ASSLTSGRPSTGELF
V gene: TRBV7-9; clone size: NA; J gene: TRBJ1-3; CDR3 protein: ASSRRGGLLRSGNTIY